This T cell receptor (beta chain) appears in the sequencing data of a study of T-cell reconstitution after alpha-beta-depleted transplantation in children. A library of TCRbeta sequences, prepared with unique molecular identifiers, was generated. TCRdb recomputed calls from the PCR reads with MiXCR, one row per CDR3 protein. The table has 200,000 to 250,000 distinct CDR3 sequences, roughly 6.6% seen once. This clonotype occurred many times. Its specificity is not known. General observations from the study: After transplant, high TCRbeta diversity at day 60 in some patients arose from surviving recipient T cells and thymic progenitors. It was newly produced T cells that mostly accounted for T-cell counts and diversity one year after transplant. Reportedly, roughly two months post-transplant, alpha-beta T cells arose from several hundred expanded graft clones.

This CDR3 region has 15 residues. Germline trimming cut 6 bases from V and 0 bases from J; bases unmatched to any gene: 6. Germline CDR1 is SQVTM and CDR2 is ANQGSEA. The sequenced sample was PBMCs, obtained before TCRalphabeta/CD19-depleted stem cell transplant. The V gene is TRBV29-1, the J gene TRBJ1-3; TRBD1 matches 9 bases. This clonotype was sampled from a boy between 2 and 10 years old with acute lymphoblastic leukemia, due to receive a stem cell transplant. The chain's CDR3 is CSVWDRAYSGNTIYF. In DNA, the CDR3 is TGCAGCGTATGGGACAGGGCCTACTCTGGAAACACCATATATTTT.